The present TCR beta chain was sequenced within a study of response to subunit inactivated influenza vaccine (dated by TCRdb to 2017 to 2018). For the wider study: Deep quantitative profiling of the T cell receptor repertoire was used in the study to follow responses to a trivalent subunit inactivated influenza vaccine.

The germline V gene gives CDR1 as SGHAT and CDR2 as FQNNGV. The CDR3 runs 13 residues from the cysteine to the phenylalanine. Only the CDR3 region is kept as DNA, spanning 39 bases read in frame from base 1. Trimming removed 6 bases from V and 4 bases from J, leaving 13 bases between the germline ends. The paper's findings and limits, for the study overall: The authors proposed that each seasonal influenza vaccination may bring in only a limited number of new T cells.

In this sample, this clonotype turned up a few times. Its antigen target is currently unknown. Base qualities are not provided; no much larger clone lies one nucleotide away. The library was obtained by RT-PCR. Sequenced on an Illumina HiSeq 2500. TCRdb reprocessed the public reads (quality trimming at Q25 with fastp, clone calling with MiXCR) and kept in-frame beta chains. Identical CDR3 proteins give one entry, which carries the most common genes and DNA. The sample table lists hundreds of thousands of distinct CDR3 sequences, 20% to 25% of them with a count of one. About a tenth of the sample rests with the top ten.

The specimen was PBMCs from blood, collected less than 22 months after vaccination. The TCR was taken from a man aged 45-69 years who received an inactivated influenza vaccine. Donor details come from another sample of the same person, matched by shared clones. The chain links TRBV11-2 with TRBJ2-7; no D gene call is confident. The nucleotide sequence is TGTGCCAGCAGTCCTTTGGCAGAATACGAGCAGTACTTC. Translation gives CASSPLAEYEQYF.